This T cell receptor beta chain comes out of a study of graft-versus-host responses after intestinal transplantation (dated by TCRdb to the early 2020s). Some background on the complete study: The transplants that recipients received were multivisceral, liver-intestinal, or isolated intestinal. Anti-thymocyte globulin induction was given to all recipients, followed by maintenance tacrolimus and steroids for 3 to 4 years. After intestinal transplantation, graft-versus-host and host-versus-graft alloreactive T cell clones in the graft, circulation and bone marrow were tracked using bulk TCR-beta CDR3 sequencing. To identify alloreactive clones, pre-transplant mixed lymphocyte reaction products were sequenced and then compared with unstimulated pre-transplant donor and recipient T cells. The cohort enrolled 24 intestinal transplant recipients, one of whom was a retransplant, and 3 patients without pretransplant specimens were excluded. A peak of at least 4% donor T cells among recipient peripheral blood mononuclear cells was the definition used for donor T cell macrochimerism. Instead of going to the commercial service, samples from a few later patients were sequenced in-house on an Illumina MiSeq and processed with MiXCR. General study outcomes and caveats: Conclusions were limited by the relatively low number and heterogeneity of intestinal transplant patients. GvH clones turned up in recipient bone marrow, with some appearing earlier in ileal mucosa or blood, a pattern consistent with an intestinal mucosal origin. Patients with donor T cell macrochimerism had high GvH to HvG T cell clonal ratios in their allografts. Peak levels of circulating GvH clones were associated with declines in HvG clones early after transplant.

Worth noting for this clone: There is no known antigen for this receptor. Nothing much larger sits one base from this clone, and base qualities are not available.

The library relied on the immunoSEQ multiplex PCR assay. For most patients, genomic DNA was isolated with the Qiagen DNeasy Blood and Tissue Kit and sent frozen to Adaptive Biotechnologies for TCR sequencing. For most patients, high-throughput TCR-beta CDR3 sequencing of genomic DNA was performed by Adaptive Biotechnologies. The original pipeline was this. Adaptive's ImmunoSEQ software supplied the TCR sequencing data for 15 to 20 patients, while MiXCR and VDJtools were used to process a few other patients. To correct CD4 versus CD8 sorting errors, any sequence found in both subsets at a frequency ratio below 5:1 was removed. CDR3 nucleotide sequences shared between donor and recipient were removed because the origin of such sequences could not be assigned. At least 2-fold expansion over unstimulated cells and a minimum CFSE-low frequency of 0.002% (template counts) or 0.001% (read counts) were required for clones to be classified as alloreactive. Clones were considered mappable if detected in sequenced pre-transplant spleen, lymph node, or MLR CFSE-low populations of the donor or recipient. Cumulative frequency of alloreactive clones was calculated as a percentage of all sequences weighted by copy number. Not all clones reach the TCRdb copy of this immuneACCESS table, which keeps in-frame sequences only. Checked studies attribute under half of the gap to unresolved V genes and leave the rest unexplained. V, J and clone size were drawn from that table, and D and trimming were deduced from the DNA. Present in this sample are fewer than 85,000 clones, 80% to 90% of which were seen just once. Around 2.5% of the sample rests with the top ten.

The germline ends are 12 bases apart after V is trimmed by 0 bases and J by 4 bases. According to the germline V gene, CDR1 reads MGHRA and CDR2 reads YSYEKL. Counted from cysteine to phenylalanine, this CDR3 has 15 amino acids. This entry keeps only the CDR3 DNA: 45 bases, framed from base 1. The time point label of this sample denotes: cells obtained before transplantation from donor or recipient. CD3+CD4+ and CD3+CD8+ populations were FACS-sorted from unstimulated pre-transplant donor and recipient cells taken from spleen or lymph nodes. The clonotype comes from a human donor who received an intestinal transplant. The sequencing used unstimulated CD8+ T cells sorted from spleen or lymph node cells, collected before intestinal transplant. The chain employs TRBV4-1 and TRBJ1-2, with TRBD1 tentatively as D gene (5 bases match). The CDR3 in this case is CASSQERSGIYGYTF. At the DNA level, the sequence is TGCGCCAGCAGCCAAGAACGGTCAGGGATCTATGGCTACACCTTC.